These T cell receptor beta chains were read from a single sample in a study of blood T cell repertoires in COVID-19. Repertoires were generated with immunoSEQ multiplex PCR, while TCRdb's copy carries only in-frame clones and drops some. Of fewer than 350,000 clones listed, nearly 90% were seen once; the top ten hold roughly 1.5%. Sequenced input: PBMCs or T cells enriched from blood (not recorded which). All receptors come from a woman between 18 and 29 years old with acute COVID-19. Each CDR3 is given with its conserved first and last residue. D genes are given only for firm matches. Expanded clones are given a class, and other clones once, few, many or no size at all.

j_gene	len	abundance	v_gene	d_gene	CDR3nt	CDR3aa
TRBJ2-7	14	NA	TRBV5-4	TRBD1	TGTGCCAGCAGCTTCAGACAGGGGGTTGGCGAGCAGTACTTC	CASSFRQGVGEQYF
TRBJ1-1	13	NA	TRBV7-2	NA	TGTGCCAGCAGCACCCGGGGGGAGGCTGAAGCTTTCTTT	CASSTRGEAEAFF
TRBJ1-5	15	NA	TRBV28	NA	TGTGCCAGCAGTTTGCAGGGACTTAGCAATCAGCCCCAGCATTTT	CASSLQGLSNQPQHF
TRBJ1-2	13	NA	TRBV12-3/TRBV12-4	NA	TGTGCCAGCAGTTTAGGTGGGGGGGATGGCTACACCTTC	CASSLGGGDGYTF
TRBJ1-5	15	NA	TRBV4-1	NA	TGCGCCAGCAGCCAAGCGAGCTCTAGCAATCAGCCCCAGCATTTT	CASSQASSSNQPQHF
TRBJ2-6	17	NA	TRBV19	NA	TGTGCCAGTAGTATAGAGCGGACAGTCTCTGGGGCCAACGTCCTGACTTTC	CASSIERTVSGANVLTF
TRBJ1-2	13	few	TRBV27	NA	TGTGCCAGCAGTTTCGGACAGTCCGCTGGCTACACCTTC	CASSFGQSAGYTF
TRBJ2-2	18	NA	TRBV7-9	TRBD2	TGTGCCAGCAGACCCCGGTTGGCTAGCGGGAGACACACCGGGGAGCTGTTTTTT	CASRPRLASGRHTGELFF
TRBJ2-3	15	NA	TRBV7-9	TRBD1	TGTGCCAGCAGCTCCACAGGGGTTAGCACAGATACGCAGTATTTT	CASSSTGVSTDTQYF
TRBJ2-1	16	NA	TRBV15	TRBD2	TGTGCCACCAGCAGAGGCCCTTTAGGAGCGGGAACTGAGCAGTTCTTC	CATSRGPLGAGTEQFF
TRBJ1-2	15	NA	TRBV19	TRBD1	TGTGCCAGTAAGCCAGAACAGGGGATGGCCTATGGCTACACCTTC	CASKPEQGMAYGYTF
TRBJ1-2	14	NA	TRBV5-6	NA	TGTGCCAGCTGCAAGCGGGGGGTTAACTATGGCTACACCTTC	CASCKRGVNYGYTF
TRBJ1-2	15	NA	TRBV6-5	TRBD1	TGTGCCAGCAGTCCCGACAGGGGGGCGCTTTATGGCTACACCTTC	CASSPDRGALYGYTF
TRBJ2-3	16	NA	TRBV28	NA	TGTGCCAGCAGCCCCTACGGAGGGGTGCGTGAAGATACGCAGTATTTT	CASSPYGGVREDTQYF
TRBJ1-1	15	NA	TRBV18	NA	TGTGCCAGCTCACCCTTTGGCCAGAAGAACACTGAAGCTTTCTTT	CASSPFGQKNTEAFF
TRBJ2-2	14	NA	TRBV7-8	TRBD2	TGTGCCAGCAGCTTAGCAGGACTAGCCGGGGAGCTGTTTTTT	CASSLAGLAGELFF
TRBJ2-7	17	NA	TRBV11-2	TRBD1	TGTGCCAGCAGCTTAGTAGGGCGGGCAGGGGGAGTCAACGAGCAGTACTTC	CASSLVGRAGGVNEQYF
TRBJ1-4	15	NA	TRBV7-6	NA	TGTGCCAGCAGCTCAAGGGGCAGGGGAGCTGAAAAACTGTTTTTT	CASSSRGRGAEKLFF
TRBJ2-7	14	few	TRBV11-3	NA	TGTGCCAGCAGCTTAGATAGCGGATCCTACGAGCAGTACTTC	CASSLDSGSYEQYF
TRBJ2-4	13	NA	TRBV6-5	NA	TGTGCCAGCAGTTACGTGAGTATTTACATTCAGTACTTC	CASSYVSIYIQYF
TRBJ2-3	14	once	TRBV7-9	NA	TGTGCCAGCAGCTTAGCGAGGGATAGGGATACGCAGTATTTT	CASSLARDRDTQYF
TRBJ2-7	13	NA	TRBV3-1/TRBV3-2	NA	TGTGCCAGCAGCCAACGGGGATACTACGAGCAGTACTTC	CASSQRGYYEQYF
TRBJ2-1	15	few	TRBV30	NA	TGTGCCTGGAGTGTACCCAGCGGGGCAAGGGGGGAGCAGTTCTTC	CAWSVPSGARGEQFF
TRBJ1-2	14	NA	TRBV2	NA	TGTGCCAGCAGTGACCTCCCGTCCCACTATGGCTACACCTTC	CASSDLPSHYGYTF
TRBJ2-5	14	NA	TRBV21-1	NA	TGTGCCAGCAGTGGACAGGAGGTTCAAGAGACCCAGTACTTC	CASSGQEVQETQYF
TRBJ2-7	15	NA	TRBV5-1	NA	TGCGCCAGCAGCTTGGTGGACACTGCCTCCTACGAGCAGTACTTC	CASSLVDTASYEQYF
TRBJ2-1	12	NA	TRBV3-1/TRBV3-2	NA	TGTGCCAGCGGACGGGGGAACGGTGAGCAGTTCTTC	CASGRGNGEQFF
TRBJ2-2	12	NA	TRBV28	NA	TGTGCCAGCAGTCCTCCTACCGGGGAGCTGTTTTTT	CASSPPTGELFF
TRBJ1-1	17	NA	TRBV7-9	NA	TGTGCCAGCAGCCATAGCAAACAGGGTCGAATGAACACTGAAGCTTTCTTT	CASSHSKQGRMNTEAFF
TRBJ2-2	14	once	TRBV29-1	TRBD1	TGCAGCACTCCGGGACAGGGAAGTACCGGGGAGCTGTTTTTT	CSTPGQGSTGELFF